Below, 13 T cell receptor beta chains from the same sample are listed, as sequenced in a study of blood T cell repertoires in COVID-19 (dated by TCRdb to about 2020). Receptor amplification or capture employed the immunoSEQ multiplex PCR assay. Here the immuneACCESS table is served through TCRdb, limited to in-frame sequences with V and J called. Missing clones are a known gap in these copies; in checked studies unresolved V genes cover under half, and the rest lacks a known reason. For this sample the table gives about 270,000 clones, of which about 80% were detected only once. The ten top clones hold around 7.8% of the sample. Input material: peripheral blood. The receptors derive from a human donor in a cohort sampled during active COVID-19.

The gene calls are TRBV5-1 and TRBJ1-1; no reliable D call. The CDR3 has 14 amino acids. Germline CDR1 reads SGHRS; CDR2 reads YFSETQ. V lost 0 bases, J lost 2 bases, and 8 bases lay in between. The CDR3 DNA reads as TGCGCCAGCAGCTTGGCCGCGGGAAACACTGAAGCTTTCTTT. Its translation: CASSLAAGNTEAFF.

This sequence joins TRBV5-4 and TRBJ2-7; D may be TRBD1 (6 bases). CDR3 size: 15 residues. Trimming left V 0 bases short and J 0 bases short, with 10 bases between. Germline values: CDR1 SGHNT, CDR2 YYREEE (reference sequence). CDR3: CASSLGQVASYEQYF. The CDR3 DNA is TGTGCCAGCAGCTTGGGACAGGTAGCCTCCTACGAGCAGTACTTC.

This clone was seen only a few times. Other DNA sequences within the sample encode an identical CDR3. The chain joins TRBV12-3 or TRBV12-4 to TRBJ2-2; D gene unclear. Trimming stripped 5 bases from V and 5 bases from J, with 9 bases between. CDR3 length equals 13 residues. For the CDR3, the DNA is TGTGCCAGCAGTCCCTCCGGGACCGGGGAGCTGTTTTTT. The encoded protein is CASSPSGTGELFF.

This clone was seen only a few times. This sequence joins TRBV7-8 and TRBJ2-1, with 11 bases identical to TRBD2. V lost 2 bases and J lost 5; bases outside the gene matches: 11. The CDR3 is 18 amino acids. CDR1 and CDR2 from the germline V gene are SGHVS and FQNEAQ. The DNA of the CDR3 is TGTGCCAGCAGCTTACCCACAAGACTAGCGGGGCTAAACAATGAGCAGTTCTTC. It translates to CASSLPTRLAGLNNEQFF.

This clone was seen more than once but under ten times. The chain combines TRBV7-9 with TRBJ2-7; tentatively, D is TRBD2 (6 bases). The germline CDR1 and CDR2 sequences are SEHNR and FQNEAQ (reference sequence). The CDR3 consists of 11 residues. V shed 2 bases and J shed 9 bases, with 8 bases lying between them. The CDR3, as DNA: TGTGCCAGCAGCTTATTGGAGGGGCAGTACTTC. Translation gives CASSLLEGQYF.

V usage is TRBV7-9 and J usage is TRBJ1-1; 10 positions match TRBD1. After removal of 6 bases from V and 9 bases from J, the junction contained 7 bases not matched to a gene. The germline gives CDR1 SEHNR, CDR2 FQNEAQ (reference sequence). This CDR3 is built from 13 residues. CDR3 protein: CASRPGTGDQAFF. The CDR3 region has the DNA TGTGCCAGCAGACCTGGGACAGGGGACCAAGCTTTCTTT.

This clone was detected many times. This rearrangement joins TRBV5-1 to TRBJ2-7; D ambiguous. Germline lookup yields CDR1 SGHRS and CDR2 YFSETQ. V was trimmed by 0 bases and J by 4 bases, leaving 11 bases between them. This CDR3 has 14 residues. The chain's CDR3 is CASSLVVLPYEQYF. The CDR3 nucleotides read TGCGCCAGCAGCTTGGTAGTCCTGCCGTACGAGCAGTACTTC.

V usage is TRBV5-8 and J usage is TRBJ2-1, with D possibly matching TRBD1 (7 bases). Trimming took off 1 base at V and 7 bases at J, with 15 bases between the two ends. The length of the CDR3 is 15 residues. CDR1 is SGHTS, CDR2 YDEGEE, per germline. CDR3 in DNA: TGTGCCAGCAGCTTGAAGGCAGGGGGGAGGAATGAGCAGTTCTTC. Amino acid sequence: CASSLKAGGRNEQFF. The whole variable domain, filled in from reference TRBV5-8 and TRBJ2-1, reads EAGVTQSPTHLIKTRGQQATLRCSPISGHTSVYWYQQALGLGLQFLLWYDEGEERNRGNFPPRFSGRQFPNYSSELNVNALELEDSALYLCASSLKAGGRNEQFFGPGTRLTVL.

The V and J genes are TRBV3-1 (or the pseudogene TRBV3-2) and TRBJ2-7; 7 bases align to TRBD2. V was pared by 1 base and J by 3 bases, with 9 bases of the junction left unmatched. The germline CDR1 and CDR2 sequences are LGHDT and YNNKEL (reference sequence). This CDR3 spans 16 amino acids. The CDR3 is CASSQVVARGSYEQYF. The CDR3 DNA reads TGTGCCAGCAGCCAAGTCGTAGCGCGGGGGAGCTACGAGCAGTACTTC.

This clone was observed a single time. This chain connects TRBV15 to TRBJ2-3, with D possibly matching TRBD1 (5 bases). The CDR3 is made up of 16 amino acids. Germline assignment: CDR1 LNHNV and CDR2 YYDKDF (reference sequence). Trimming cost V 0 bases and J 3 bases, with 13 bases left between them. The CDR3 is CATSRDRRTHTDTQYF. The CDR3 nucleotides read TGTGCCACCAGCAGAGATCGTAGGACACATACAGATACGCAGTATTTT.

The V and J genes are TRBV6-6 and TRBJ2-2; a weak D match, TRBD1 (7 bases). CDR1 and CDR2 (germline): MNHNY, SVGAGI (reference sequence). CDR3 length: 16 amino acids. V was cut by 7 bases and J by 5 bases, with 20 bases left in between. The CDR3 bases are TGTGCCAGCACCCTAAGGAGGAGGGGGCGGACCGGGGAGCTGTTTTTT. Translating it yields CASTLRRRGRTGELFF.

The chain is built from TRBV2 and TRBJ1-6, with D possibly being TRBD1 (6 bases). The germline gives CDR1 SNHLY, CDR2 FYNNEI. Trimming removed 3 bases at V and 7 bases at J, with 13 bases between. The CDR3 length is 15 residues. The CDR3 is CASSEAAGENSPLHF. The CDR3 DNA sequence: TGTGCCAGCAGTGAGGCGGCAGGGGAGAATTCACCCCTCCACTTT.

V and J are TRBV6-6 and TRBJ2-3, with 9 nucleotides matching TRBD2. The V gene end was trimmed by 2 bases and the J gene end by 11 bases; junction bases not matched to a gene: 8. Germline V CDR1 and CDR2: MNHNY, SVGAGI (reference sequence). The CDR3 has 14 residues. CDR3 nucleotide sequence: TGTGCCAGCAGTTACCTGACTAGCGGCATGGGGCAGTATTTT. It codes for CASSYLTSGMGQYF.